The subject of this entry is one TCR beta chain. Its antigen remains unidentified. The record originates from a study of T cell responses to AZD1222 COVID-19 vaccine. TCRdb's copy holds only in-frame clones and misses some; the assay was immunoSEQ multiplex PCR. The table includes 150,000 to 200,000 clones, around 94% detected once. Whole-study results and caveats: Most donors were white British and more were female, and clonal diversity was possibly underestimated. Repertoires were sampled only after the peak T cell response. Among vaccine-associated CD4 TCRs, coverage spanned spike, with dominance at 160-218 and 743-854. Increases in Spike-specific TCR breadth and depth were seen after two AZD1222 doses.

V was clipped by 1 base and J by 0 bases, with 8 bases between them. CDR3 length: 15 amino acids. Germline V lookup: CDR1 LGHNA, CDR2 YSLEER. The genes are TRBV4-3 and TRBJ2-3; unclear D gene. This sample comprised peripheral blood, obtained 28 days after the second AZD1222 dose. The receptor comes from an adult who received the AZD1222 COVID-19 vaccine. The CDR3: CASSQGTGSTDTQYF. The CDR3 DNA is TGCGCCAGCAGCCAAGGGACGGGTAGCACAGATACGCAGTATTTT.